These 10 T cell receptor beta chains share one sample of origin, sequenced in a study of kidney transplant recipient with SARS-CoV-2 infection. TCRdb processed the reads anew with MiXCR; each CDR3 protein has one entry. The repertoire consists of under 250,000 distinct CDR3 sequences, with around 26% occurring once and the leading ten covering 6% to 8.5%. The sequencing here drew on a blood sample, taken at baseline and on day 111 from a kidney transplant recipient. The source of these receptors is a male patient between 25 and 39 years old who had COVID-19 and was a kidney transplant recipient. Some T cells may have come from the graft donor.

This clonotype was detected a few times. The CDR3 region is CASSPNFSGANVLTF. The CDR3 DNA reads TGTGCCAGCAGCCCCAATTTCTCTGGGGCCAACGTCCTGACTTTC. J is TRBJ2-6 and V is TRBV12-3 or TRBV12-4; D gene ambiguous. Trimming took 6 bases from V and 0 from J, leaving 9 bases between them. The CDR3 spans 15 residues.

This clonotype was counted many times. This chain connects TRBV6-5 to TRBJ1-2, with 12 bases aligning to TRBD1. There are 16 residues in the CDR3. Trimming removed 5 bases from V and 7 bases from J; junction bases left unmatched: 11. Germline V gives CDR1 MNHEY, CDR2 SVGAGI. The CDR3 spells CASSRPGQGASSGYTF. In DNA, the CDR3 is TGTGCCAGCAGTCGCCCGGGACAGGGGGCGTCCTCTGGCTACACCTTC.

This clonotype was recorded once. A much larger clone differs from this one at a single base, so this may be a read error. The conserved closing phenylalanine or tryptophan is absent in this CDR3, likely reflecting a read error. The chain links TRBV5-1 to TRBJ2-7, with TRBD2 as a possible D gene (5 bases). With 0 bases removed from V and 4 bases from J, the gap between germline ends came to 8 bases. Looked up from germline, CDR1 is SGHRS and CDR2 is YFSETQ. The CDR3 loop spans 13 amino acids. The CDR3, as DNA: TGCGCCAGCAGCTTGGCGGGATTATACGAGCAGTACTAC. Translated: CASSLAGLYEQYY.

Comment on this clonotype: One junction end disagrees with the germline gene, perhaps due to a read error. This sequence joins TRBV11-2 and TRBJ2-3, with 10 bases matching TRBD2. CDR1 SGHAT and CDR2 FQNNGV come from the germline V gene. CDR3 size: 15 residues. Here the CDR3 DNA reads TGTGCCGGCAGCCTAGCGGGAGAAGGCACAGATACGCAGTATTTT. It is translated as CAGSLAGEGTDTQYF. Filled out from reference TRBV11-2 and TRBJ2-3, the complete variable domain reads EAGVAQSPRYKIIEKRQSVAFWCNPISGHATLYWYQQILGQGPKLLIQFQNNGVVDDSQLPKDRFSAERLKGVDSTLKIQPAKLEDSAVYLCAGSLAGEGTDTQYFGPGTRLTVL.

Ten or more counts support this clonotype. The chain has TRBV11-2 and TRBJ2-5; 9 bases line up with TRBD1. The CDR3 totals 13 residues. Germline-derived CDR1 and CDR2 are SGHAT and FQNNGV. The J segment lost 4 bases and the V segment lost 5 bases, leaving 2 bases of the junction unmatched. CDR3 loop: CASSQDRGETQYF. CDR3 in DNA: TGTGCCAGCAGCCAGGACAGGGGAGAGACCCAGTACTTC.

This clonotype showed up just a few times. V and J are TRBV24-1 and TRBJ1-2; D gene ambiguous. The CDR3 covers 12 residues. V lost 4 bases and J 4 bases, leaving 6 bases between the germline ends. Germline CDR1 is KGHDR and CDR2 is SFDVKD. The CDR3 loop is CATSDPPYGYTF. For the CDR3, the DNA is TGTGCCACCAGTGACCCCCCCTATGGCTACACCTTC.

This clonotype was observed at least ten times. The chain links TRBV6-5 to TRBJ1-6; D call uncertain. The CDR3 is 15 amino acids. V was cut by 0 bases and J by 7 bases, with 10 bases left in between. The germline V gene has CDR1 MNHEY and CDR2 SVGAGI. CDR3 in amino acids: CASSYSRPDNSPLHF. The CDR3 nucleotides read TGTGCCAGCAGTTACTCCCGGCCGGACAATTCACCCCTCCACTTT.

In this sample, this clonotype turned up many times. V gene TRBV3-1 combines with J gene TRBJ1-1; D unclear. This CDR3 region has 17 residues. Deletions cut 4 bases from V and 4 bases from J, with 22 bases between. The germline CDR1 and CDR2 sequences are LGHDT and YNNKEL (reference sequence). The CDR3 is CASSPMRPISIRTEAFF. The CDR3 nucleotides are TGTGCCAGCAGCCCTATGCGTCCCATTTCAATTCGCACTGAAGCTTTCTTT.

In this sample, this clonotype turned up many times. This chain uses TRBV5-5 with TRBJ1-1; D ambiguous. The CDR3 is 15 residues long. V was pared by 3 bases and J by 1 base, with 13 bases between. Looked up from germline, CDR1 is SGHKS and CDR2 is YYEKEE (reference sequence). DNA of the CDR3: TGTGCCAGCAGCTCCCGGACCGCGCAGAACACTGAAGCTTTCTTT. Amino acids: CASSSRTAQNTEAFF.

A few counts support this clonotype. The chain has TRBV20-1 and TRBJ2-3, with D uncertain. The CDR3 is 13 residues long. The germline CDR1 and CDR2 sequences are DFQATT and SNEGSKA (reference sequence). V lost 0 bases to trimming and J lost 5 bases, with 9 bases between them. CDR3 nucleotide sequence: TGCAGTGCTAGAGATGCGCTAAGAGATACGCAGTATTTT. Translation: CSARDALRDTQYF.